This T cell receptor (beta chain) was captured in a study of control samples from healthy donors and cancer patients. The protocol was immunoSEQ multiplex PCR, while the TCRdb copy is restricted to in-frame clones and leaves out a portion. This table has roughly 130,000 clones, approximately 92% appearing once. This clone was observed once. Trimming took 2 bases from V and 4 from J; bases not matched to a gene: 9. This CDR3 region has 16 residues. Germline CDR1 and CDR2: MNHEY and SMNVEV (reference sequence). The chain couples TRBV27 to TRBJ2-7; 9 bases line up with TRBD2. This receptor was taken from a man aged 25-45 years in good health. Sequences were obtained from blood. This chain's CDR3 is CASSLTPGLAGYEQYF. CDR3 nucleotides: TGTGCCAGCAGTTTAACGCCGGGACTAGCCGGGTACGAGCAGTACTTC.